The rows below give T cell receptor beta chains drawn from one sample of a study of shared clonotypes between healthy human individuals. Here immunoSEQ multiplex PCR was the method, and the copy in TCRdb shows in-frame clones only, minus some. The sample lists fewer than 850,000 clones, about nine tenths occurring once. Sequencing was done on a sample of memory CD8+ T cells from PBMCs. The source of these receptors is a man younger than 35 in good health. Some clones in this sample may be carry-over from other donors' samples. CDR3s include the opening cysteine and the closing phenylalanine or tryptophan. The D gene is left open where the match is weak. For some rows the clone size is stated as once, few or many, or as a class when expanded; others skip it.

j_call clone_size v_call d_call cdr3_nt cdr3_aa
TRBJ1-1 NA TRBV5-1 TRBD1 TGCGCCAGCAGCTTGGGCAGGGGGTCGAACACTGAAGCTTTCTTT CASSLGRGSNTEAFF
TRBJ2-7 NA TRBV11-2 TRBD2 TGTGCCAGCAGCTTAAGTGGGAGGGCCTACGAGCAGTACTTC CASSLSGRAYEQYF
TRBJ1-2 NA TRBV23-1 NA TGCGCCAGCAGTCCCAGGGGCGGACTCTATGGCTACACCTTC CASSPRGGLYGYTF
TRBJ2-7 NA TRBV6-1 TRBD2 TGTGCCAGCAGTATAGCGGGAGCCTACGGCGAGCAGTACTTC CASSIAGAYGEQYF
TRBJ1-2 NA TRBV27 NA TGTGCCAGCAGTACCCTGCTGGGGGGGATACACTATGGCTACACCTTC CASSTLLGGIHYGYTF
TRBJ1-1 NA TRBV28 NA TGTGCCAGCACCATTAGCGATGAGGGGCCTGAAGCTTTCTTT CASTISDEGPEAFF
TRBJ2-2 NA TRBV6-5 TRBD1 TGTGCCAGCAGTTCCCGGACAGGTTCCACCGGGGAGCTGTTTTTT CASSSRTGSTGELFF
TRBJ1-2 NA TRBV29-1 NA TGCAGCGTTGATTTAGCCTATGGCTACACCTTC CSVDLAYGYTF
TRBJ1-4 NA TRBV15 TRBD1 TGTGCCACCAGCAGAGATCGGGACAGACCAAATGAAAAACTGTTTTTT CATSRDRDRPNEKLFF
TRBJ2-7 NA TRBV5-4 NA TGTGCCAGCAGCTTGGCTACCTACGAGCAGTACTTC CASSLATYEQYF
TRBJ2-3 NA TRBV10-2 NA TGCGCCAGCAAGGGAGACATTAGCACAGATACGCAGTATTTT CASKGDISTDTQYF
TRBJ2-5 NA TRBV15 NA TGTGCCACCAGCAGAGAAGTGGCGGTCCAAGAGACCCAGTACTTC CATSREVAVQETQYF
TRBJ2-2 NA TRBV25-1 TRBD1 TGTGCCAGCAGCACAAATCCCGTCGACAGGGTTTCCGGGGAGCTGTTTTTT CASSTNPVDRVSGELFF
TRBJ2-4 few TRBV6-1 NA TGTGCCAGCAGTGAAAGTGTCAGGGGTACGGACATTCAGTACTTC CASSESVRGTDIQYF
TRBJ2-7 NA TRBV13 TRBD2 TGTGCCAGCAGCACTAGCGGTTATGCCTACGAGCAGTACTTC CASSTSGYAYEQYF
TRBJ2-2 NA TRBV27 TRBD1 TGTGCCAGCAGTTTCCGACAGGGGAACACCGGGGAGCTGTTTTTT CASSFRQGNTGELFF